The 22 T cell receptor beta chains below come from one sample, sequenced in a study of siplizumab effects on memory and regulatory T cells. The assay was immunoSEQ multiplex PCR, and TCRdb's table has in-frame clones only and misses some. In the table there are more than 85,000 clones, around 94% of which are singletons. Material for sequencing was Tregs sorted from blood. The receptors were gathered from a human donor in good health.

The rearrangement joins TRBV6-6 to TRBJ2-7; D call uncertain. CDR3 length: 12 amino acids. Trimming cost V 5 bases and J 8 bases, with 13 bases left between them. Germline V lookup: CDR1 MNHNY, CDR2 SVGAGI (reference sequence). The CDR3 DNA is TGTGCCAGCAGTCTGGGCCCGACCCAGCAGTACTTC. Translated, it gives CASSLGPTQQYF.

This clone has just one count. The chain's CDR3 is CASSSSGRAHEQYF. The CDR3 DNA is TGTGCCAGTAGTTCTTCCGGGAGGGCTCACGAGCAGTACTTC. The chain employs TRBV19 and TRBJ2-7, with 8 bases that match TRBD2. This CDR3 has 14 amino acids. Unmatched junction bases numbered 8, after V lost 5 bases and J lost 5 bases. Germline lookup yields CDR1 LNHDA and CDR2 SQIVND (reference sequence).

J is TRBJ1-2 and V is TRBV27; D perhaps matches TRBD1 (6 bases). The germline V and J ends were trimmed by 7 bases and 0 bases, with 24 bases remaining between them. CDR1 MNHEY and CDR2 SMNVEV come from the germline V gene (reference sequence). The CDR3 runs 18 residues. The CDR3 reads CASTQLGGGVNTNYGYTF. CDR3 coding DNA: TGTGCCAGCACCCAACTGGGGGGGGGCGTCAATACTAACTATGGCTACACCTTC.

The V call is TRBV7-9, the J call TRBJ2-7, with 8 bases lining up with TRBD1. CDR1 SEHNR and CDR2 FQNEAQ come from the germline V gene (reference sequence). J gave up 3 bases and V 5 bases, and 9 bases lay outside the gene matches. This CDR3 has 15 amino acids. CDR3 sequence (DNA): TGTGCCAGCAGCCGAGACGGACAGGGAAGCTACGAGCAGTACTTC. Translating it yields CASSRDGQGSYEQYF.

The V call is TRBV4-1, the J call TRBJ1-3; a possible D gene is TRBD1 (6 bases). The CDR3 runs to 15 residues. Germline V lookup: CDR1 MGHRA, CDR2 YSYEKL. The V end lost 3 bases, the J end lost 4 bases, and 13 bases lay between the germline ends. The CDR3 is CASSHPTGAGNTIYF. Here the CDR3 DNA reads TGCGCCAGCAGCCACCCGACAGGCGCCGGAAACACCATATATTTT.

The CDR3 reads CASSVAGLGLNEQFF. The CDR3 DNA reads as TGTGCCAGCAGCGTAGCGGGACTAGGATTAAATGAGCAGTTCTTC. The chain is built from TRBV28 and TRBJ2-1, with 8 positions matching TRBD2. J lost 7 bases, V lost 6 bases, and 11 bases had no gene match. The germline V gene has CDR1 MDHEN and CDR2 SYDVKM. There are 15 residues in the CDR3.

This clone was seen only once. This chain joins TRBV7-2 and TRBJ2-3; TRBD2 matches 11 bases. Germline lookup yields CDR1 SGHTA and CDR2 FQGNSA. The V segment lost 3 bases and the J segment 7 bases; nucleotides outside the gene matches: 9. The CDR3 sequence is 16 residues long. The CDR3: CASSFSGTSGKHTQYF. DNA of the CDR3: TGTGCCAGCAGCTTCTCCGGGACTAGCGGTAAACATACGCAGTATTTT.

The V gene is TRBV9, the J gene TRBJ2-7; D is undetermined. In germline, CDR1 is SGDLS, CDR2 YYNGEE. The CDR3 runs 13 residues. V shed 0 bases and J shed 4 bases, with 8 bases lying between them. CDR3 region: CASSVAPRYEQYF. CDR3 nucleotides: TGTGCCAGCAGCGTAGCTCCCCGATACGAGCAGTACTTC.

This chain joins TRBV19 and TRBJ2-2; either TRBD1 or TRBD2 may supply D (6 bases each). The CDR3 contains 14 residues. V gave up 5 bases and J gave up 7 bases, with 14 bases separating them. Germline CDR1 and CDR2: LNHDA and SQIVND (reference sequence). This CDR3 is CASSWQGRIGELFF. DNA for the CDR3: TGTGCCAGTAGTTGGCAGGGGAGGATCGGGGAGCTGTTTTTT.

The J gene is TRBJ2-2, the V gene TRBV5-1; 10 positions agree with TRBD2. The V gene end was trimmed by 0 bases and the J gene end by 9 bases; junction bases not matched to a gene: 8. The CDR3 has 16 amino acids. Looked up from germline, CDR1 is SGHRS and CDR2 is YFSETQ. The DNA of the CDR3 is TGCGCCAGCAGCTTGGACGGGGCTAGCGGGAGCCGGGAGCTGTTTTTT. Its protein product is CASSLDGASGSRELFF.

In this sample, this clone turned up once. J is TRBJ2-3 and V is TRBV5-1; no reliable D call. V lost 5 bases and J 6 bases, leaving 13 bases between the germline ends. The germline V gene has CDR1 SGHRS and CDR2 YFSETQ. The CDR3 totals 13 residues. The CDR3 DNA sequence: TGCGCCAGCAGTTGGGCATCGTCCGATACGCAGTATTTT. Its translation: CASSWASSDTQYF.

This sequence joins TRBV18 and TRBJ1-3; TRBD1 agrees at 8 bases. The V gene end was trimmed by 1 base and the J gene end by 8 bases; junction bases not matched to a gene: 4. The CDR3 length is 14 residues. Germline loops: CDR1 KGHSH, CDR2 LQKENI. The CDR3 DNA reads as TGTGCCAGCTCACCACGAGGACAGGGCTACACCATATATTTT. Its protein product is CASSPRGQGYTIYF.

V usage is TRBV5-1 and J usage is TRBJ2-2; D remains unclear. Trimming shortened V by 1 base and J by 6 bases, and 13 bases separated the two germline ends. The CDR3 has 15 amino acids. In germline, CDR1 is SGHRS, CDR2 YFSETQ. The CDR3, as DNA: TGCGCCAGCAGCTTGATACAGTCTAACGCCGGGGAGCTGTTTTTT. This encodes CASSLIQSNAGELFF.

The J gene is TRBJ1-2, the V gene TRBV2, with TRBD1 matching 7 bases. CDR1 is SNHLY, CDR2 FYNNEI, per germline. This CDR3 has 14 residues. The J segment lost 1 base and the V segment lost 7 bases, leaving 6 bases of the junction unmatched. CDR3 loop: CASKGQLYNYGYTF. The CDR3 DNA sequence: TGTGCCAGCAAGGGACAGCTTTATAACTATGGCTACACCTTC.

The V and J genes are TRBV6-1 and TRBJ2-7; unclear D gene. The V end was cut by 8 bases, the J end by 7 bases, with 9 bases between. The CDR3 is made up of 10 amino acids. The V gene's germline CDR1 is MNHNS and CDR2 SASEGT. This CDR3 is CASEAWEQYF. In DNA, the CDR3 is TGTGCCAGCGAGGCGTGGGAGCAGTACTTC.

V is TRBV6-5 and J is TRBJ2-1; D gene uncertain. Trimming pared 0 bases from V and 5 bases from J, leaving 11 bases between. This CDR3 comprises 15 residues. Germline CDR1 reads MNHEY; CDR2 reads SVGAGI. As DNA, the CDR3 is TGTGCCAGCAGTTACTCGTTCGGCAGGCACAATGAGCAGTTCTTC. Translation: CASSYSFGRHNEQFF.

This chain uses TRBV28 with TRBJ1-5, with 9 positions matching TRBD1. Germline V gene data show CDR1 as MDHEN and CDR2 as SYDVKM. CDR3 length: 13 residues. V dropped 8 bases and J dropped 3; count of bases not matched to a gene: 2. CDR3 region: CASGDRDNQPQHF. In nucleotides, the CDR3 is TGTGCCAGCGGGGACAGGGACAATCAGCCCCAGCATTTT.

The chain is built from TRBV7-3 and TRBJ2-3, with D maybe TRBD1 (5 bases). The CDR3 has 15 amino acids. Germline V gene sequence: CDR1 SGHTA, CDR2 FQGTGA. Trimming shortened V by 5 bases and J by 2 bases, and 14 bases separated the two germline ends. The CDR3 spells CASSPVGHNTDTQYF. CDR3 DNA: TGTGCCAGCAGCCCCGTGGGGCATAACACAGATACGCAGTATTTT.

CDR3 sequence: CASRVGDTQYF. The CDR3 DNA follows: TGCGCCAGCAGAGTTGGAGATACGCAGTATTTT. This sequence joins TRBV10-2 and TRBJ2-3; no clear D. Looked up from germline, CDR1 is WSHSY and CDR2 is SAAADI. This CDR3 has 11 residues. Trimming removed 6 bases at V and 5 bases at J, with 6 bases between.

V is TRBV5-1 and J is TRBJ1-2; 8 nucleotides align to TRBD1. The CDR3 has 16 amino acids. Per germline, CDR1 SGHRS and CDR2 YFSETQ. The V and J ends lost 5 bases and 2 bases, in that order; junction bases with no gene match: 11. CDR3 protein: CASRQIGQGINYGYTF. The CDR3 DNA follows: TGCGCCAGCAGACAAATTGGACAGGGAATAAACTATGGCTACACCTTC.

This sequence joins TRBV4-2 and TRBJ2-1; D remains ambiguous. V was clipped by 0 bases and J by 0 bases, with 9 bases between them. CDR1 and CDR2 from the germline V gene are LGHNA and YNFKEQ. This CDR3 region has 16 residues. CDR3: CASSQDWAISYNEQFF. The CDR3 bases are TGTGCCAGCAGCCAAGATTGGGCTATCTCCTACAATGAGCAGTTCTTC.

This clone was picked up one time. J is TRBJ2-1 and V is TRBV28, with 16 bases identical to TRBD2. The CDR3 spans 18 residues. The V gene end was trimmed by 11 bases and the J gene end by 0 bases; junction bases not matched to a gene: 10. CDR1 MDHEN and CDR2 SYDVKM come from the germline V gene. The CDR3 nucleotides are TGTGCCGGTTCCGGGACTAGCGGGAGGGCGAGCTCCTACAATGAGCAGTTCTTC. Protein: CAGSGTSGRASSYNEQFF.